This TCR beta chain was captured by sequencing in a study of cytomegalovirus exposure and HLA in healthy donors. Study overall: Prior work identified more than 90 million unique TCR beta sequences in 150 million to 200 million T cells.

Study-level findings and limits: Some V segments could not be told apart, so they were left out, TRBV6-2 and TRBV6-3 among them. Reported findings show TCR beta sequences accurately forecast HLA-A and HLA-B alleles in most subjects.

Primers included in the PCR were 60 Vbeta and 13 Jbeta primers. Here immunoSEQ multiplex PCR was the method, and the copy in TCRdb shows in-frame clones only, minus some. The table has approximately 180,000 clones, 77% seen once; the top ten hold about 1.4%. Regarding this clone: What it binds is not known.

Trimming took off 0 bases at V and 4 bases at J, with 10 bases between the two ends. CDR1 is SGHDT and CDR2 is YYEEEE in the germline V gene. The CDR3 length is 15 residues. This chain links TRBV5-6 with TRBJ2-2; D is possibly TRBD1 (5 bases). Source material: PBMCs. This TCR derives from a woman in her thirties in good health and CMV-seropositive. The CDR3 DNA is TGTGCCAGCAGCTTGGCCAGGACACCCACCGGGGAGCTGTTTTTT. Its protein product is CASSLARTPTGELFF.